This paragraph reports one T cell receptor (beta chain). Its antigen is as yet unknown. This entry belongs to a study of T cells after posttransplantation cyclophosphamide. Study-level results: Blood and skin or GI T cell repertoires showed limited TRB overlap. Donor-recipient repertoire similarity was low at 1-2 months, rising over year one. Recipient CMV seropositivity and CMV reactivation strongly tracked TRB clonality.

There are 13 residues in the CDR3. V lost 5 bases and J lost 0, with 11 bases in between. Germline V gene data show CDR1 as GTSNPN and CDR2 as SVGIG (reference sequence). Data came from immunoSEQ multiplex PCR; TCRdb stores just in-frame clones and leaves some out. The sample holds tens of thousands of clones, 90% seen once. Cyclophosphamide on days +3 and +4 followed busulfan-fludarabine conditioning and a marrow graft. The clonotype comes from a male patient aged 60-70 years who received an allogeneic stem cell transplant from a related donor and was CMV-positive. The T cells may partly be graft donor cells. The sequenced sample was PBMCs, obtained 62 days after allogeneic stem cell transplant with posttransplant cyclophosphamide. The rearrangement joins TRBV30 to TRBJ2-7; TRBD1 is a possible D gene (6 bases). This CDR3 reads CAWGGLDSYEQYF. DNA for the CDR3: TGTGCCTGGGGGGGCCTAGACTCCTACGAGCAGTACTTC.